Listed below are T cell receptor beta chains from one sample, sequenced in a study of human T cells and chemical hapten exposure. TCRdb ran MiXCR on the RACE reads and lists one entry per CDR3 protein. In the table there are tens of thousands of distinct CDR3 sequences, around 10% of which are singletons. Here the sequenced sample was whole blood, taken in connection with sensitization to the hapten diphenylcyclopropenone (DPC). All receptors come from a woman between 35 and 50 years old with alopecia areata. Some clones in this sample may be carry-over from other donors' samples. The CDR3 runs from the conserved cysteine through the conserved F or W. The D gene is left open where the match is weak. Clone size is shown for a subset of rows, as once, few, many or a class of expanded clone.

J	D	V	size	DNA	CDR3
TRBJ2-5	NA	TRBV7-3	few	TGTGCCAGCAGCCCTACCTTGGGGGGCATAGAGACCCAGTACTTC	CASSPTLGGIETQYF
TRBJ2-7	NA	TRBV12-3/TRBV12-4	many	TGTGCCAGCAGTTTAACGGGACCGCTCGCCTACGAGCAGTACTTC	CASSLTGPLAYEQYF
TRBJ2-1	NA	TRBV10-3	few	TGTGCCATCGGGGGGACCTACAATGAGCAGTTCTTC	CAIGGTYNEQFF
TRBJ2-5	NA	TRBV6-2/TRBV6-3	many	TGTGCCAGCAGTCCCCTTCCCTGGGAGGGGGCGGAGGAGACCCAGTACTTC	CASSPLPWEGAEETQYF
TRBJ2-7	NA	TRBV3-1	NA	TGTACCAGCAGCCAATACGGACCCGTCGGCACCTACGAGCAGTACTTC	CTSSQYGPVGTYEQYF
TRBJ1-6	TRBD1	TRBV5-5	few	TGTGCCAGCAGCTGGGTACAGGGGAATAATTCACCCCTCCACTTT	CASSWVQGNNSPLHF
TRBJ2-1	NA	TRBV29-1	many	TGCAGCGTTGAGGACAAATACAATGAGCAGTTCTTC	CSVEDKYNEQFF
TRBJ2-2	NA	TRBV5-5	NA	TGTGCCAGCAGCTTGGAGGGTAGGCGTAACACCGGGGAGCTGTTTTTT	CASSLEGRRNTGELFF
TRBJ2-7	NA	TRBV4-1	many	TGCGCCAGCAGCGGACTGGGCCAGTACGAGCAGTACTTC	CASSGLGQYEQYF
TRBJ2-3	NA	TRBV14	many	TGTGCCAGCAGCCAAGATGAAAGGGGGACGAGCACAGATACGCAGTATTTT	CASSQDERGTSTDTQYF
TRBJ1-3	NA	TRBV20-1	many	TGCAGTGCTCGTCTCCAGGGTGCTGGAAATACCATATATTTT	CSARLQGAGNTIYF
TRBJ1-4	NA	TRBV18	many	TGTGCCAGCTCACCACTTGAGGTGTCCAGTGAAAAACTGTTTTTT	CASSPLEVSSEKLFF
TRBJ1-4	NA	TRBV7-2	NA	TGTGCCAGCAGCTTATCCGTACGAGAAGCGGGTGAAAAACTGTTTTTT	CASSLSVREAGEKLFF
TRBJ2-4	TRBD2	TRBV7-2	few	TGTGCCAGCAGCTTAGGCCTAGCGGGGAGAAACATTCAGTACTTC	CASSLGLAGRNIQYF
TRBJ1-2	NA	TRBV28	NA	TGTGCCAGCAGTCGCTTGCCAGGACTCTATGGCTACACCTTC	CASSRLPGLYGYTF
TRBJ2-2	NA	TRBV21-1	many	TGTGCCAGCAGCAATCGTCTCCGGAGAATCCAGGGATTCACCGGGGAGCTGTTTTTT	CASSNRLRRIQGFTGELFF
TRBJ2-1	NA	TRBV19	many	TGTGCCAGTAGTATTGTACAGAGCTCCTACAATGAGCAGTTCTTC	CASSIVQSSYNEQFF
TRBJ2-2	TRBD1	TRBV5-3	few	TGTGCCAGGGCCGGGACAGGGTGGAACACCGGGGAGCTGTTTTTT	CARAGTGWNTGELFF
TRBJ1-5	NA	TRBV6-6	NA	TGTGCCAGCAGTTACCCCCAACAGGGCAATCAGCCCCAGCATTTT	CASSYPQQGNQPQHF
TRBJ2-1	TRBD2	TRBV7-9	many	TGTGCCAGCAGCTCGAAGGTAGCGGGGGCCCGAGGGAATGAGCAGTTCTTC	CASSSKVAGARGNEQFF
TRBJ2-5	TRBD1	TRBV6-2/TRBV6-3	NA	TGTGCCAGCAGCAGACCCGGGACAGGGGGAGAGACCCAGTACTTC	CASSRPGTGGETQYF
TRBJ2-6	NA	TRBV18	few	TGTGCCAGCTCACCGGGAGCGTATAACTCTGGGGCCAACGTCCTGACTTTC	CASSPGAYNSGANVLTF
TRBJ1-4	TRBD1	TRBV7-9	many	TGTGCCAGCAGCTCATCGTCGGGACAGGACAAAAAACTGTTTTTT	CASSSSSGQDKKLFF
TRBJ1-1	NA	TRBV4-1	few	TGCGCCAGCAGCCAAGGTCAAGGGGCGGACACTGAAGCTTTCTTT	CASSQGQGADTEAFF
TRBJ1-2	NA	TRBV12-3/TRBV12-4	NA	TGTGCCAGCAGTCCCCGTTTCGCTAACTATGGCTACACCTTC	CASSPRFANYGYTF
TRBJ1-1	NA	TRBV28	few	TGTGCCAGCAGTTCTCTTCAGCGGGCGCTGAACACTGAAGCTTTCTTT	CASSSLQRALNTEAFF
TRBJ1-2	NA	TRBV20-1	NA	TGCAGTGCCAGCGCAGGGAGGGGGTCCTATGGCTACACCTTC	CSASAGRGSYGYTF
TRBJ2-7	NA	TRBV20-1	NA	TGCAGTGCAAAGGGGGGGTCCCCCTTCGGCGAGCAGTACTTC	CSAKGGSPFGEQYF
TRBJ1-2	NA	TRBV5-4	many	TGTGCCAGCAGCTTGTCCAGCACCGCTAACTATGGCTACACCTTC	CASSLSSTANYGYTF
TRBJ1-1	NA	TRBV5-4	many	TGTGCCAGCAGCCCCCCCGGTGCGAGCGGCACTGAAGCTTTCTTT	CASSPPGASGTEAFF
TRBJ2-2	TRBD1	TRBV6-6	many	TGTGCCAGCAGCACCCCGGGACAGGTTAACACCGGGGAGCTGTTTTTT	CASSTPGQVNTGELFF
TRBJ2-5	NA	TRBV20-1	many	TGCAGTGCTAGGGACGGAACGGGACACCTGGATTTTGTGACCCAGTACTTC	CSARDGTGHLDFVTQYF
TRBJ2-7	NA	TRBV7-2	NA	TGTGCCAGCAGCTTAGTAGGGGCCGCCTACGAGCAGTACTTC	CASSLVGAAYEQYF
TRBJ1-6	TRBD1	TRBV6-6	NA	TGTGCCAGCAGTCCTCCGACAGGGGCGAATAATTCACCCCTCCACTTT	CASSPPTGANNSPLHF
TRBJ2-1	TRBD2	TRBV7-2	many	TGTGCCAGCAGCTTCGCTAGCGGGGGTTACAATGAGCAGTTCTTC	CASSFASGGYNEQFF
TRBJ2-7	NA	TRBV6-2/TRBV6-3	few	TGTGCCAGCAGTCCGAGCCCCAGGGTTCGCTACGAGCAGTACTTC	CASSPSPRVRYEQYF
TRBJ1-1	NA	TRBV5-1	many	TGCGCCAGCAGCAGAGAATCCCTAGGGTGGGTGAACACTGAAGCTTTCTTT	CASSRESLGWVNTEAFF
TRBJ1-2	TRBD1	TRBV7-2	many	TGTGCCAGCAGCTCCACCCTCGACAGGGATCGTGGCTACACCTTC	CASSSTLDRDRGYTF
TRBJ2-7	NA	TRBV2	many	TGTGCCACCTCCCCCGGACGGTCTGGGGAGCAGTACTTC	CATSPGRSGEQYF
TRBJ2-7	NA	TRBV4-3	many	TGCGCCAGCAGCCAAGAGAGCAGAACCAGCTCCTACGAGCAGTACTTC	CASSQESRTSSYEQYF
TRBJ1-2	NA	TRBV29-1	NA	TGCAGCGTCGAGGCCGGGGGATTCAACGGCTACACCTTC	CSVEAGGFNGYTF
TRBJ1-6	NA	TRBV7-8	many	TGTGCCAGCAGCTCCCCCCCGACAGTTTTGGGTTCACCCCTCCACTTT	CASSSPPTVLGSPLHF
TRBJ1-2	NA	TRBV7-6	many	TGTGCCAGCAGCTTAGCCCCCACGGGGAGCTATGGCTACACCTTC	CASSLAPTGSYGYTF
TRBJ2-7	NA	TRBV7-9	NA	TGTGCCAGCAGCTTAGTGGGCAGTACCTACGAGCAGTACTTC	CASSLVGSTYEQYF
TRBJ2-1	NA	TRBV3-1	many	TGTGCCAGCAGCCGGCTAGACAATGAGCAGTTCTTC	CASSRLDNEQFF
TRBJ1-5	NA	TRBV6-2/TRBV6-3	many	TGTGCCAGCAGTAATCGGACCGGGAAACGCAATCAGCCCCAGCATTTT	CASSNRTGKRNQPQHF
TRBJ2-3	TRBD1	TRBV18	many	TGTGCCAGCTCACCAACCGGGACAGGGTATGGAACAGATACGCAGTATTTT	CASSPTGTGYGTDTQYF
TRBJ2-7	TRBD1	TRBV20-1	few	TGCAGTGCTAGGGCCCTCCGGACAGGCCACCCCTACGAGCAGTACTTC	CSARALRTGHPYEQYF
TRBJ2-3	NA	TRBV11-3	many	TGTGCCAGCTCGTGGGGAGGCGAAAGAGATACGCAGTATTTT	CASSWGGERDTQYF
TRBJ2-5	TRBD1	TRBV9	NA	TGTGCCAGCAGCGGCGGGACAGGCTTTGCAGAGACCCAGTACTTC	CASSGGTGFAETQYF
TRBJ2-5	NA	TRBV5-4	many	TGTGCCAGCAGCCTTCGGGCTAGCGCGGAGACCCAGTACTTC	CASSLRASAETQYF
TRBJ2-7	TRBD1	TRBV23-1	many	TGCGCCAGCAGTCAATCGAATAGGACAGGGGTCCACGAGCAGTACTTC	CASSQSNRTGVHEQYF
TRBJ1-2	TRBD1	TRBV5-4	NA	TGTGCCAGCAGCTTGGCCGGGGGACAGCTAATCATTAACTATGGCTACACCTTC	CASSLAGGQLIINYGYTF
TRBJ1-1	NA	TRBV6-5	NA	TGTGCCAGCAGCCTAACAGAGAACACTGAAGCTTTCTTT	CASSLTENTEAFF